This T cell receptor (beta chain) was captured by sequencing in a study of blood T cell repertoires in COVID-19. About the study: Italy, Spain and the United States were the sources of the convalescent and acute COVID-19 samples. PBMCs, B-cell-depleted T cells, or T cells provided the cDNA or gDNA that made up the material.

How the authors handled the data: Reference gene primer amplification yielded estimated nucleated cell counts. Produced via immunoSEQ multiplex PCR; TCRdb's table is partial and in-frame only. The V and J calls and clone size were taken over from that table, and D and trimming were inferred from the DNA. The table records under 250,000 clones, roughly 80% of them present only once. Sample: peripheral blood. The receptor was isolated from a woman between 18 and 29 years old with acute or convalescent COVID-19.

The DNA for the CDR3 is TGCGCCAGCAGTGAGTCGAGGGCCGGAACGGAAAAACTGTTTTTT. Encoded protein: CASSESRAGTEKLFF. The chain joins TRBV10-1 to TRBJ1-4; D gene ambiguous. Trimming stripped 0 bases from V and 8 bases from J, with 13 bases between. Germline CDR1 reads WNHNN; CDR2 reads SYGVQD (reference sequence). This CDR3 is 15 amino acids long.